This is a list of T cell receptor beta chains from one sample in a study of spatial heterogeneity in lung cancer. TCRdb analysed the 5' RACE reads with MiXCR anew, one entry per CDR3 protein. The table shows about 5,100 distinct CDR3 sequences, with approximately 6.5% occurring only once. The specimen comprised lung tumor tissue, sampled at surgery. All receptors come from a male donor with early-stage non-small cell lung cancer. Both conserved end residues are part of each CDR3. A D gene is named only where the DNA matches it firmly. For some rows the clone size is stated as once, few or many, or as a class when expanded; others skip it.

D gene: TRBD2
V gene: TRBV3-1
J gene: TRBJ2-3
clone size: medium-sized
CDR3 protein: CASSPRRGGIDTQYF
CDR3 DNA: TGTGCCAGCAGCCCCCGCCGGGGGGGTATCGATACGCAGTATTTT

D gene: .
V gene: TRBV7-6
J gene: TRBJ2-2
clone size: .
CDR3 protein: CASSPQVGEVTGELFF
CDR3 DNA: TGTGCCAGCAGCCCCCAGGTGGGGGAGGTCACCGGGGAGCTGTTTTTT

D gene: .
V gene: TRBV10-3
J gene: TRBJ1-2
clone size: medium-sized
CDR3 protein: CAISEPDPRHGYTF
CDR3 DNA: TGTGCCATCAGTGAACCGGACCCGAGACATGGCTACACCTTC

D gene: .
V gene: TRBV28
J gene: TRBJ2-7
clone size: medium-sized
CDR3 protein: CASSHHRGARTEQYF
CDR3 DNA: TGTGCCAGCAGTCACCACCGGGGGGCCCGGACAGAGCAGTACTTC

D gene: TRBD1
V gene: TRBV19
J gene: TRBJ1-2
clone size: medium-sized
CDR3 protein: CASIDLGQGTIF
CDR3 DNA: TGTGCCAGTATCGATTTGGGACAGGGAACCATCTTC

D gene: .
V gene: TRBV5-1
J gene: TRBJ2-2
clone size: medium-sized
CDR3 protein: CASSLDQATTGELFF
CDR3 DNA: TGCGCCAGCAGCTTGGATCAGGCCACCACCGGGGAGCTGTTTTTT

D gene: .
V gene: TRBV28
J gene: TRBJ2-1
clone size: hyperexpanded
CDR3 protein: CASTILSSSYNEQFF
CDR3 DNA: TGTGCCAGCACTATACTAAGTAGCTCCTACAATGAGCAGTTCTTC

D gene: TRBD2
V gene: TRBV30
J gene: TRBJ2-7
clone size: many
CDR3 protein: CAWSVGASGSPLRYF
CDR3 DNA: TGTGCCTGGAGTGTAGGCGCTAGCGGGTCCCCTCTCCGGTACTTC

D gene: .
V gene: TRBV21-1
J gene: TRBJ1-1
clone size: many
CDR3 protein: CASSKVQAFWAFF
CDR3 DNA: TGTGCCAGCAGCAAAGTCCAGGCATTTTGGGCTTTCTTT

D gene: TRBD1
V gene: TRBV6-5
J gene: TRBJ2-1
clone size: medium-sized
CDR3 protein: CASSLTGTDEQFF
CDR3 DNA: TGTGCCAGCAGTTTGACAGGGACCGATGAGCAGTTCTTC

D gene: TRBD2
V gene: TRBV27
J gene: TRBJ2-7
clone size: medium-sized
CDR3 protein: CASGRVRVLYEQYF
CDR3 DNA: TGTGCCAGCGGGAGGGTACGCGTTTTGTACGAGCAGTACTTC

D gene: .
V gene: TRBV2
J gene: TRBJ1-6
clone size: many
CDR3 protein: CASSGPSPLHF
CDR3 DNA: TGTGCCAGCAGTGGACCGTCACCCCTCCACTTT